The present entry profiles one T cell receptor (beta chain) with its context. The sample belongs to a study of shared T cell receptors in the human thymus. Germline-derived CDR1 and CDR2 are MNHNS and SASEGT. The CDR3 extends over 12 amino acids. V lost 7 bases, J lost 0 bases, and 4 bases lay in between. Clones were sequenced by immunoSEQ multiplex PCR, and TCRdb holds only the in-frame ones, with some missing. Of roughly 660,000 clones in the sample, roughly 90% are singletons; the top ten hold around 0.0099%. These data were likewise used in another study, on human thymus T cells. In that study: Corrective heart surgery yielded the resections from which the thymus tissue came. Thymic repertoires from unrelated individuals overlapped highly, related research reported.

V and J are TRBV6-1 and TRBJ2-4, with D unclear. The receptor's source is a boy in the first two years of life with a congenital heart defect. Input material: thymocytes. In DNA, the CDR3 is TGTGCCAGCACTGTAGCCAAAAACATTCAGTACTTC. This codes for CASTVAKNIQYF.